These T cell receptor beta chains were read from a single sample in a study of blood T cell repertoires in COVID-19. Some clones are missing from TCRdb's copy, which holds only in-frame ones; the method was immunoSEQ multiplex PCR. The sample shows about 190,000 clones, approximately 86% of them seen only once. The sample consisted of peripheral blood. All receptors derive from a man between 65 and 79 years old with active or convalescent COVID-19. Both conserved end residues are trimmed from each CDR3. A D gene is named only where the DNA matches it firmly.

J gene | D gene | V gene | CDR3 protein
TRBJ2-7 | . | TRBV7-8 | ASSLAPGSTEQY
TRBJ1-1 | TRBD1 | TRBV30 | AWSLGTANTEAF
TRBJ1-6 | TRBD1 | TRBV18 | ASSPGRTGNSPLH
TRBJ1-2 | TRBD1 | TRBV7-2 | ASSLIMDRDYGYT
TRBJ2-3 | TRBD2 | TRBV4-1 | ASSRLSGRSTDTQY
TRBJ2-5 | TRBD1 | TRBV25-1 | ASSEYGGTGTETQY
TRBJ2-7 | TRBD1 | TRBV5-1 | ASSLEQGASNRYEQY
TRBJ1-1 | . | TRBV5-6 | ASTGNTEAF
TRBJ2-5 | . | TRBV5-4 | ASSTGQSQETQY
TRBJ2-7 | TRBD2 | TRBV5-4 | ASSLAPSGRLNEQY
TRBJ2-7 | . | TRBV7-9 | ASSPPRTISYEQY
TRBJ2-4 | . | TRBV2 | ASSETGLAKNIQY
TRBJ1-5 | TRBD1 | TRBV28 | ASSPGTAYQPQH
TRBJ1-1 | . | TRBV9 | ASSTLRDFRTEAF
TRBJ2-5 | . | TRBV15 | ATSADRGPETQY
TRBJ1-3 | . | TRBV18 | ASSPTADSSGNTIY
TRBJ2-2 | TRBD1 | TRBV6-2/TRBV6-3 | ASSYPRPRGGATGELF
TRBJ2-3 | TRBD2 | TRBV28 | ASRPLAGGRGTDTQY
TRBJ2-2 | TRBD1 | TRBV28 | ASSLTGANTGELF
TRBJ1-4 | . | TRBV7-9 | ASSLATGWDEKLF
TRBJ1-1 | . | TRBV5-1 | ASSLGAGGNTEAF
TRBJ2-7 | TRBD2 | TRBV6-5 | ATKRSSGTYEQY
TRBJ2-2 | . | TRBV2 | ASSVLLEGHGELF
TRBJ1-1 | . | TRBV6-5 | ASRLREGNFPEAF
TRBJ2-1 | TRBD2 | TRBV5-1 | ASSLGGTSGVGEQF
TRBJ2-7 | TRBD2 | TRBV6-2/TRBV6-3 | ASSYGLAGSYEQY
TRBJ1-6 | . | TRBV12-3/TRBV12-4 | ASSLQGGPLH
TRBJ1-3 | . | TRBV6-6 | ASKVGPGGNTIY
TRBJ2-1 | . | TRBV7-2 | ASSSGGSRGPRGEQF
TRBJ2-2 | . | TRBV5-8 | ASSSPAANTGELF
TRBJ2-5 | . | TRBV11-2 | ASSTLETQY